At least ten counts were recorded for the clone carrying this T cell receptor (beta chain). Its antigen remains unknown. This entry comes from a study of HIV-infected patients and healthy controls. The study's findings and limits: With just sixteen HIV-infected individuals processed, the findings' generality was considered strongly limited. Healthy controls shared more CDR3 sequences between individuals than HIV-infected patients did. HIV-infected patients and controls differed significantly in mean usage of eight alpha and eight beta V genes.

Roughly three months, about 14 weeks, into antiretroviral therapy, follow-up blood was collected. All unsorted peripheral T cells were captured because whole blood was used without fractionation. Deletions cut 5 bases from V and 15 bases from J, with 35 bases between. CDR1 is SGHAT and CDR2 is FQNNGV in the germline V gene. The CDR3 spans 18 residues. Alpha and beta constant-region primers primed reverse transcription of about 470 ng RNA. Alpha and beta chain libraries were made separately by chain-specific third strand synthesis with multiplexing indices. Two random hexamers, added before amplification and joined, formed each molecule's 12-nucleotide barcode. TCRdb redid the calling of the 5' RACE reads with MiXCR, one entry per CDR3 protein. The sample consists of about 7,900 distinct CDR3 sequences, about 8.4% of them appearing once.

The J gene is TRBJ2-1, the V gene TRBV11-2; D possibly corresponds to TRBD2 (5 bases). The receptor's source is an adult with HIV infection. This material consisted of blood, taken during antiretroviral therapy. Here the CDR3 reads CASSGVRGRTASANYRFF. In DNA form, the CDR3 reads TGTGCCAGCAGCGGAGTCCGGGGAAGAACAGCCAGCGCGAATTACCGGTTCTTC. Filled out from reference TRBV11-2 and TRBJ2-1, the complete variable domain reads EAGVAQSPRYKIIEKRQSVAFWCNPISGHATLYWYQQILGQGPKLLIQFQNNGVVDDSQLPKDRFSAERLKGVDSTLKIQPAKLEDSAVYLCASSGVRGRTASANYRFFGPGTRLTVL.